A single sample is the source of the 26 T cell receptor beta chains below, sequenced in a study of T cell clonality in common variable immunodeficiency. Study conclusions and caveats: Reportedly, TCR beta sequences from common variable immunodeficiency showed fewer deletions and N-nucleotide insertions.

Which antigens these TCRs recognize remains unknown. TCRdb's table, derived via immunoSEQ multiplex PCR, lists solely in-frame clones and lacks some. This sample shows 30,000 to 40,000 clones and no singletons; 6% to 7.5% rests with the ten largest. Specimen: peripheral blood mononuclear cells. The receptor source for this set is a human donor with common variable immunodeficiency.

There are many counts of this clone. Read coverage stops 3 residues before the CDR3 terminus; the germline J gene supplies the remainder. V and J are TRBV5-1 and TRBJ1-6; a weak D match, TRBD1 (6 bases). V was clipped by 4 bases and J by 7 bases, with 18 bases between them. CDR1 and CDR2 from the germline V gene are SGHRS and YFSETQ. The CDR3 contains 16 residues. CDR3 DNA (partial): TGCGCCAGCAGCGCCCCTACCCCGACAGGCAATTCACCC. This translates into CASSAPTPTGNSP. The whole CDR3 protein reads CASSAPTPTGNSPLHF.

This clone was seen many times. Sequencing ends 3 residues short of the CDR3 end; the germline J gene provides the rest. The rearrangement joins TRBV29-1 to TRBJ2-5, with D uncertain. Trimming left V 3 bases short and J 0 bases short, with 5 bases between. In germline, CDR1 is SQVTM, CDR2 ANQGSEA. The length of the CDR3 is 12 residues. Partial CDR3 DNA: TGCAGCGTTGAGGGCTACCAAGAGACC. Its protein is CSVEGYQET. The full-length CDR3 reads as CSVEGYQETQYF.

In its sample, this clone was seen a few times. The DNA ends 3 residues before the CDR3 does, and the rest of the CDR3 is filled in from the germline J gene. The rearrangement joins TRBV7-3 to TRBJ1-6, with 7 positions matching TRBD1. Trimming took 0 bases from V and 6 from J; bases not matched to a gene: 8. CDR1 and CDR2 from the germline V gene are SGHTA and FQGTGA. The length of the CDR3 is 17 residues. CDR3 DNA (partial): TGTGCCAGCAGCTTAACAGCGGGACAGAGGGTTAATTCACCC. Protein sequence: CASSLTAGQRVNSP. The whole CDR3 protein reads CASSLTAGQRVNSPLHF.

This clone occurred many times. The read ends 3 residues before the CDR3 terminus; that terminus is restored from the germline J gene. V and J are TRBV29-1 and TRBJ2-7; no firm D call. This CDR3 has 12 residues. Trimming took 0 bases from V and 4 from J, leaving 7 bases between them. CDR1 is SQVTM and CDR2 is ANQGSEA in the germline V gene. The part of the CDR3 DNA that was read is TGCAGCGTTGAAGATGTCCCGTACGAG. It yields the protein CSVEDVPYE. The whole CDR3 protein reads CSVEDVPYEQYF.

Ten or more counts support this clone. The read is 3 residues too short to cover the CDR3 end, so that end is filled in from the germline J gene. The genes are TRBV7-2 and TRBJ2-6; no definite D call. In germline, CDR1 is SGHTA, CDR2 FQGNSA. Trimming removed 3 bases at V and 4 bases at J, with 10 bases between. The CDR3 loop spans 15 amino acids. CDR3 bases read: TGTGCCAGCAGCTTCCAACTTCTCGGGGCCAACGTC. Its translation is CASSFQLLGANV. The whole CDR3 reads CASSFQLLGANVLTF.

This clone was observed at least ten times. The sequence runs out 3 residues before the end of the CDR3; the remainder is reconstructed from the germline J gene. The chain is built from TRBV7-9 and TRBJ1-6; D is undetermined. Germline loops: CDR1 SEHNR, CDR2 FQNEAQ (reference sequence). The CDR3 consists of 15 residues. Trimming cost V 5 bases and J 7 bases, with 15 bases left between them. CDR3 sequence reads: CASSRASGSNSPLHF. Incomplete CDR3 DNA: TGTGCCAGCAGCCGTGCCTCCGGGTCCAATTCACCC.

Remarks on this clone: The read falls 3 residues short of the CDR3 end, and the missing part is taken from the germline J gene. V and J are TRBV18 and TRBJ1-3, with D uncertain. Between the trimmed V and J ends, which lost 3 bases and 4 bases, there was a span of 10 bases. This CDR3 spans 14 amino acids. Germline CDR1 is KGHSH and CDR2 is LQKENI. CDR3: CASSPQSVGNTIYF. The part of the CDR3 DNA that was read is TGTGCCAGCTCACCCCAATCGGTAGGAAACACC. Combining the CDR3 with reference TRBV18 and TRBJ1-3 gives the whole variable domain NAGVMQNPRHLVRRRGQEARLRCSPMKGHSHVYWYRQLPEEGLKFMVYLQKENIIDESGMPKERFSAEFPKEGPSILRIQQVVRGDSAAYFCASSPQSVGNTIYFGEGSWLTVV.

To note about this clone: The read is 3 residues too short to cover the CDR3 end, so that end is filled in from the germline J gene. The chain uses TRBV30 and TRBJ1-5; possibly TRBD1 for D (5 bases). CDR3 length: 17 amino acids. From germline, CDR1 is GTSNPN and CDR2 SVGIG (reference sequence). Trimming took 0 bases from V and 5 from J, leaving 20 bases between them. CDR3 DNA (partial): TGTGCCTGGAGTGTACCTCTTGGTGGGGCGAAGGATCAGCCC. This sequence encodes CAWSVPLGGAKDQP. The whole CDR3 protein is CAWSVPLGGAKDQPQHF.

This clone was detected a few times. The CDR3 extends 3 residues past the end of the read, so its final part is completed from the germline J gene. The chain couples TRBV19 to TRBJ1-1; D is unclear. Per germline, CDR1 LNHDA and CDR2 SQIVND (reference sequence). The CDR3 has 13 amino acids. Trimming stripped 2 bases from V and 5 bases from J, with 9 bases between. Here the CDR3 reads CASSIQDGTEAFF. CDR3 bases read: TGTGCCAGTAGTATACAGGATGGGACTGAA.

This clone has ten or more counts. The read finishes 3 residues shy of the CDR3 end, and the germline J gene is used to complete it. This chain uses TRBV4-1 with TRBJ1-5; TRBD1 might be the D (5 bases). Germline assignment: CDR1 MGHRA and CDR2 YSYEKL. The ends were cut back, 2 bases at V and 0 bases at J, with 14 bases in the middle. The CDR3 consists of 17 residues. The sequenced part of the CDR3 DNA is TGCGCCAGCAGCCAAACGGGGGTGTTGGATAGCAATCAGCCC. Its protein is CASSQTGVLDSNQP. The whole CDR3 sequence is CASSQTGVLDSNQPQHF.

This clone was observed many times. The CDR3 end lies 3 residues beyond the end of the read and is filled in from the germline J gene. The rearrangement links TRBV19 to TRBJ2-5, with TRBD1 matching 7 bases. The CDR3 length is 15 residues. The germline CDR1 and CDR2 sequences are LNHDA and SQIVND (reference sequence). V gave up 1 base and J gave up 4 bases; unmatched junction bases: 6. The CDR3 sequence is CASSIGRTGRETQYF. The covered CDR3 bases are TGTGCCAGTAGTATAGGCCGGACAGGAAGAGAGACC.

To note about this clone: Read sequence stops 3 residues before the CDR3 end, and the germline J gene provides the missing end. This chain links TRBV2 with TRBJ1-5; the match to TRBD1 covers 8 bases. The CDR3 has 13 amino acids. Trimming cost V 4 bases and J 7 bases; bases outside gene matches: 3. The germline V gene has CDR1 SNHLY and CDR2 FYNNEI. This CDR3 is CASSGTGGQPQHF. The sequenced CDR3 bases are TGTGCCAGCAGTGGAACAGGGGGGCAGCCC.

At least ten counts were recorded for this clone. The read stops 3 residues short of the end of the CDR3; the missing end is completed from the germline J gene. This sequence joins TRBV19 and TRBJ2-3; D unresolved. Germline lookup yields CDR1 LNHDA and CDR2 SQIVND (reference sequence). V dropped 3 bases and J dropped 3 bases, with 19 bases sitting between them. The CDR3 is made up of 17 amino acids. The CDR3 sequence is CASSINFSPQGTDTQYF. The part of the CDR3 DNA that was read is TGTGCCAGTAGTATTAACTTTAGCCCCCAAGGAACAGATACG.

To note about this clone: Coverage ceases 3 residues before the CDR3 finishes, and the germline J gene fills in the end. The V call is TRBV7-9, the J call TRBJ1-5, with a possible D match to TRBD1 (6 bases). In germline, CDR1 is SEHNR, CDR2 FQNEAQ (reference sequence). The CDR3 runs to 15 residues. Trimming took 5 bases from V and 2 from J, leaving 13 bases between them. CDR3 bases read: TGTGCCAGCAGCCCCGGGACAAATGGCAATCAGCCC. Translated, it gives CASSPGTNGNQP. The CDR3 reads in full as CASSPGTNGNQPQHF.

As to this clone: Read sequence stops 3 residues before the CDR3 end, and the germline J gene provides the missing end. The gene calls are TRBV6-2 or TRBV6-3 and TRBJ2-5, with D perhaps TRBD1 (6 bases). Germline V gene lookup returns CDR1 MNHEY and CDR2 SVGEGT. V lost 0 bases and J lost 5, with 19 bases in between. The CDR3 runs to 17 residues. CDR3 sequence: CASSYSVAADSYETQYF. The covered CDR3 bases are TGTGCCAGCAGTTACTCGGTTGCAGCGGACAGCTACGAGACC.

This clone was counted only a few times. Read data end 3 residues before the CDR3 end; the end is taken from the germline J gene. The rearrangement joins TRBV19 to TRBJ1-1; tentative D call: TRBD1 (5 bases). The CDR3 runs to 14 residues. The germline V gene encodes CDR1 LNHDA and CDR2 SQIVND (reference sequence). V was clipped by 7 bases and J by 4 bases, with 16 bases between them. The chain's CDR3 is CASKEQGGGTEAFF. CDR3 DNA (partial): TGTGCCAGTAAGGAGCAGGGAGGAGGCACTGAA.

The table lists this clone with many counts. The read terminates 3 residues before the CDR3 end, so the remaining end is supplied by the germline J gene. V gene TRBV5-1 combines with J gene TRBJ1-2, with 8 bases aligning to TRBD1. Looked up from germline, CDR1 is SGHRS and CDR2 is YFSETQ. The CDR3 spans 16 residues. V lost 4 bases to trimming and J lost 6 bases; unmatched junction nucleotides: 14. CDR3 DNA (partial): TGCGCCAGCAGCCCCATGAGACAGGGGACGGGGAATGGC. Its translation: CASSPMRQGTGNG. The full CDR3 sequence reads CASSPMRQGTGNGYTF.

This clone was counted a few times. A much larger clone differs from this one at a single base, so this may be a read error. The read halts 3 residues ahead of the CDR3 end, with the missing end drawn from the germline J gene. This chain connects TRBV2 to TRBJ1-1, with D unresolved. CDR1 and CDR2 (germline): SNHLY, FYNNEI. CDR3 length: 14 residues. The CDR3 is CASSEEGLDTEAFF. The CDR3 bases that were read are TGTGCCAGCAGCGAAGAGGGCCTGGACACTGAA.

This clone has at least ten counts. The read terminates 3 residues before the CDR3 end, so the remaining end is supplied by the germline J gene. The rearrangement links TRBV7-6 to TRBJ1-4; 8 positions match TRBD1. The CDR3 consists of 15 residues. Germline V CDR1 and CDR2: SGHVS, FNYEAQ. Unmatched junction bases numbered 7, after V lost 2 bases and J lost 8 bases. CDR3 loop: CASSLQGALQEKLFF. CDR3 bases read: TGTGCCAGCAGCTTACAGGGGGCGTTACAGGAAAAA. The full variable domain, in which reference TRBV7-6 and TRBJ1-4 provide the parts outside the CDR3, is GAGVSQSPRYKVTKRGQDVALRCDPISGHVSLYWYRQALGQGPEFLTYFNYEAQQDKSGLPNDRFSAERPEGSISTLTIQRTEQRDSAMYRCASSLQGALQEKLFFGSGTQLSVL.

The CDR3 DNA, read in part, is TGCAGTGCTAGTAGGACTAGCGGGGGAAGGGGGGAGACC. Protein product: CSASRTSGGRGET. In full, the CDR3 reads CSASRTSGGRGETQYF. This sequence joins TRBV20-1 and TRBJ2-5, with 13 positions matching TRBD2. The read terminates 3 residues before the CDR3 end, so the remaining end is supplied by the germline J gene. From germline, CDR1 is DFQATT and CDR2 SNEGSKA (reference sequence). V gave up 3 bases and J gave up 5 bases; unmatched junction bases: 9. CDR3 length equals 16 residues.

This clone was found a few times. The missing CDR3 end, 3 residues past where the read stops, is filled in from the germline J gene. The V gene is TRBV18, the J gene TRBJ2-7; the D gene is possibly TRBD1 (5 bases). The CDR3 is 13 residues long. Germline lookup yields CDR1 KGHSH and CDR2 LQKENI. V shed 9 bases and J shed 2 bases, with 14 bases lying between them. The sequenced CDR3 bases are TGTGCCAGACCGGAACAGGAAACCTACGAG. Translating gives CARPEQETYE. The CDR3 as a whole reads CARPEQETYEQYF.

This clone occurred many times. The observed sequence ends 3 residues before the CDR3 terminus, with the missing tail filled in from the germline J gene. The rearrangement joins TRBV5-8 to TRBJ2-5, with a tentative D call TRBD2 (6 bases). This CDR3 contains 13 residues. CDR1 is SGHTS, CDR2 YDEGEE, per germline. V was shortened by 10 bases and J by 4 bases, with 17 bases between the two germline ends. The CDR3: CAGRGRGSETQYF. The sequenced CDR3 bases are TGTGCCGGCCGGGGGAGAGGATCAGAGACC.

This clone was observed a few times. The CDR3 end lies 3 residues beyond the end of the read and is filled in from the germline J gene. This chain connects TRBV7-2 to TRBJ2-1; D might be TRBD2 (5 bases). Trimming took off 2 bases at V and 0 bases at J, with 8 bases between the two ends. This CDR3 is 15 amino acids long. CDR1 is SGHTA, CDR2 FQGNSA, per germline. The sequenced part of the CDR3 DNA is TGTGCCAGCAGCTTAAACGAGGGCTCCTACAATGAG. Its protein is CASSLNEGSYNE. From start to end, the CDR3 is CASSLNEGSYNEQFF.

This clone was recorded at least ten times. The read halts 3 residues ahead of the CDR3 end, with the missing end drawn from the germline J gene. The chain recombines TRBV30 with TRBJ1-6, with a tentative D call TRBD1 (5 bases). The V end was cut by 1 base, the J end by 8 bases, with 9 bases between. The CDR3 runs 13 residues. Per the germline V gene, CDR1 is GTSNPN and CDR2 is SVGIG (reference sequence). CDR3 residues: CAWSDIGDSPLHF. CDR3 DNA (partial): TGTGCCTGGAGTGATATAGGGGATTCACCC.

Remarks on this clone: The read comes to an end 3 residues before the CDR3 does, leaving the germline J gene to fill in the end. This chain joins TRBV19 and TRBJ2-3; 8 bases match TRBD1. The CDR3 spans 17 residues. In germline, CDR1 is LNHDA, CDR2 SQIVND (reference sequence). Losses at the gene ends were 3 bases for V and 6 bases for J; bases not matched to a gene: 14. The DNA read from the CDR3 is TGTGCCAGTAGTATGGGATGGGCAGGGGGCCAATCGGATACG. Translated: CASSMGWAGGQSDT. The complete CDR3 reads CASSMGWAGGQSDTQYF.

This clone was seen only a few times. The observed sequence ends 3 residues before the CDR3 terminus, with the missing tail filled in from the germline J gene. The rearrangement links TRBV6-1 to TRBJ1-4, with 8 positions matching TRBD1. The CDR3 loop spans 14 amino acids. CDR1 MNHNS and CDR2 SASEGT come from the germline V gene. After removal of 4 bases from V and 8 bases from J, the junction contained 6 bases not matched to a gene. The covered CDR3 bases are TGTGCCAGCAGTGTTCAGGGGGCGAGAGAAAAA. Amino acids: CASSVQGAREK. The full CDR3 protein reads CASSVQGAREKLFF.